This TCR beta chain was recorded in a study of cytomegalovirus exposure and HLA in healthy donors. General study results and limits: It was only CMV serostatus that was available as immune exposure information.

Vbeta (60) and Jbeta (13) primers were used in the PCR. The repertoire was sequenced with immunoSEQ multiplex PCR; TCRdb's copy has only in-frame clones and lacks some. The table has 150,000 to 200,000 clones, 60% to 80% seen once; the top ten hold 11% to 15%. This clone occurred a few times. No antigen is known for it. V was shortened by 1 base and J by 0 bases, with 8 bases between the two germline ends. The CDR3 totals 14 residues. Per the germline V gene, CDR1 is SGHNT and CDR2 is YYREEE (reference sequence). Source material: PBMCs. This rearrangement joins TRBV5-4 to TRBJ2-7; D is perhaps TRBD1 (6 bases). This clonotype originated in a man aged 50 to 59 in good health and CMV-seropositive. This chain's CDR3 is CASSLRGTSYEQYF. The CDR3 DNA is TGTGCCAGCAGCTTGAGGGGGACCTCCTACGAGCAGTACTTC.